The 22 T cell receptor beta chains listed next were all sequenced from one sample in a study of control samples from healthy donors and cancer patients. Clones were read by immunoSEQ multiplex PCR, and TCRdb kept only the in-frame ones, dropping some. This table has 100,000 or so clones, roughly 90% appearing once. Sequenced material: blood. These TCRs come from a woman in her 50s in good health.

The J gene is TRBJ1-5, the V gene TRBV15, with unresolved D. V gave up 0 bases and J gave up 9 bases, with 9 bases separating them. The germline gives CDR1 LNHNV, CDR2 YYDKDF (reference sequence). The CDR3 length is 13 residues. The CDR3 region has the DNA TGTGCCACCAGCAGAGATAACCCGGGGCCCCAGCATTTT. This codes for CATSRDNPGPQHF. The complete variable domain, with remaining parts taken from reference TRBV15 and TRBJ1-5, reads DAMVIQNPRYQVTQFGKPVTLSCSQTLNHNVMYWYQQKSSQAPKLLFHYYDKDFNNEADTPDNFQSRRPNTSFCFLDIRSPGLGDTAMYLCATSRDNPGPQHFGDGTRLSIL.

The chain is built from TRBV4-3 and TRBJ1-1, with a possible D match to TRBD1 (5 bases). V was trimmed by 0 bases and J by 11 bases, leaving 16 bases between them. There are 14 residues in the CDR3. The germline CDR1 and CDR2 sequences are LGHNA and YSLEER. CDR3 amino acids: CASSQEFRGLEAFF. CDR3 in DNA: TGCGCCAGCAGCCAAGAATTCCGGGGCCTTGAGGCTTTCTTT.

V and J are TRBV5-4 and TRBJ1-2; a possible D gene is TRBD1 (5 bases). From germline, CDR1 is SGHNT and CDR2 YYREEE (reference sequence). Trimming pared 1 base from V and 2 bases from J, leaving 9 bases between. This CDR3 spans 14 amino acids. CDR3: CASSLFRGNYGYTF. The CDR3 DNA follows: TGTGCCAGCAGCTTGTTCCGGGGGAACTATGGCTACACCTTC.

The V call is TRBV7-3, the J call TRBJ2-1, with 8 bases fitting TRBD2. Germline V lookup: CDR1 SGHTA, CDR2 FQGTGA. The CDR3 totals 16 residues. The trim removed 1 base at V and 7 bases at J, leaving 9 bases unmatched. CDR3 amino acids: CASSLKITSGRNEQFF. The CDR3 DNA follows: TGTGCCAGCAGCTTAAAAATCACTAGCGGAAGAAATGAGCAGTTCTTC. Full variable domain (missing parts from reference TRBV7-3 and TRBJ2-1): GAGVSQTPSNKVTEKGKYVELRCDPISGHTALYWYRQSLGQGPEFLIYFQGTGAADDSGLPNDRFFAVRPEGSVSTLKIQRTERGDSAVYLCASSLKITSGRNEQFFGPGTRLTVL.

The chain has TRBV5-8 and TRBJ1-1; D not resolved. Germline V gives CDR1 SGHTS, CDR2 YDEGEE. V dropped 0 bases and J dropped 1 base, with 13 bases sitting between them. There are 16 residues in the CDR3. CDR3 nucleotides: TGTGCCAGCAGCTTGGCCGGTCGGCCGACGAACACTGAAGCTTTCTTT. This sequence encodes CASSLAGRPTNTEAFF.

The chain links TRBV4-2 to TRBJ2-3, with 8 bases aligning to TRBD2. The V gene end was trimmed by 4 bases and the J gene end by 2 bases; junction bases not matched to a gene: 11. The CDR3 extends over 17 amino acids. Germline assignment: CDR1 LGHNA and CDR2 YNFKEQ. The CDR3 sequence: CASSRTLPGGDTDTQYF. The CDR3 DNA is TGTGCCAGCAGCCGAACACTCCCCGGGGGGGACACAGATACGCAGTATTTT.

The chain has TRBV25-1 and TRBJ1-6; 10 bases fit TRBD1. The CDR3 is 16 amino acids. Looked up from germline, CDR1 is MGHDK and CDR2 is SYGVNS. With V trimmed by 2 bases and J by 7 bases, 5 bases remained unmatched. The DNA for the CDR3 is TGTGCCAGCAGTGAACGGGGACAGGGGAGGAATTCACCCCTCCACTTT. Its protein is CASSERGQGRNSPLHF.

The J gene is TRBJ1-1, the V gene TRBV29-1; a weak D match, TRBD1 (6 bases). Trimming cost V 4 bases and J 4 bases, with 13 bases left between them. The CDR3 spans 13 residues. CDR1 is SQVTM, CDR2 ANQGSEA, per germline. The CDR3 region is CSVAGGGGTEAFF. As DNA, the CDR3 is TGCAGCGTTGCGGGGGGCGGAGGCACTGAAGCTTTCTTT.

As to this clone: Its ends do not fully match the called genes, so a read error is possible. This chain joins TRBV4-1 and TRBJ1-2; tentatively, D is TRBD1 (6 bases). The CDR3 is 12 amino acids. CDR1 and CDR2 from the germline V gene are MGHRA and YSYEKL. For the CDR3, the DNA is TGCGCCAGCAGCCAAGATCTGAGGGGGGTGGACTTC. Its translation: CASSQDLRGVDF.

The chain carries TRBV30 and TRBJ2-7, with D perhaps TRBD1 or TRBD2 (5 bases each). The CDR3 runs to 13 residues. CDR1 is GTSNPN and CDR2 is SVGIG in the germline V gene (reference sequence). V was shortened by 0 bases and J by 7 bases, with 13 bases between the two germline ends. The CDR3 bases are TGTGCCTGGAGTGTAAGTGGGACCATTGAGCAGTACGTC. Encoded protein: CAWSVSGTIEQYV.

This chain links TRBV30 with TRBJ1-5, with TRBD1 matching 12 bases. This CDR3 is 13 amino acids long. The junction had 5 bases not matched to a gene; V was cut back by 8 bases and J by 6 bases. Germline CDR1 and CDR2: GTSNPN and SVGIG (reference sequence). The CDR3 bases are TGTGCCAGGGACAGGGGGCAGGGTCAGCCCCAGCATTTT. Its protein is CARDRGQGQPQHF.

There are a few counts of this clone. The J gene is TRBJ2-2, the V gene TRBV11-3; TRBD1 matches 7 bases. V lost 5 bases and J lost 6; bases outside the gene matches: 3. This CDR3 has 13 residues. CDR1 is SGHNT, CDR2 YENEEA, per germline. The CDR3 here is CASSPRGSGELFF. CDR3 in DNA: TGTGCCAGCAGCCCCAGGGGGTCCGGGGAGCTGTTTTTT.

The rearrangement links TRBV5-1 to TRBJ1-4, with no clear D. This CDR3 has 17 amino acids. The V end lost 6 bases, the J end lost 3 bases, and 21 bases lay between the germline ends. CDR1 is SGHRS, CDR2 YFSETQ, per germline. The chain's CDR3 is CASTMGFRRAPNEKLFF. CDR3 nucleotide sequence: TGCGCCAGCACCATGGGGTTCAGAAGGGCCCCTAATGAAAAACTGTTTTTT.

The chain joins TRBV9 to TRBJ1-4; 8 nucleotides agree with TRBD1. Germline values: CDR1 SGDLS, CDR2 YYNGEE. V lost 3 bases to trimming and J lost 5 bases; unmatched junction nucleotides: 6. The CDR3 loop spans 15 amino acids. This chain's CDR3 is CASSARAGGNEKLFF. In DNA, the CDR3 is TGTGCCAGCAGCGCGAGGGCAGGGGGCAATGAAAAACTGTTTTTT.

The chain combines TRBV7-3 with TRBJ2-5, with D possibly TRBD2 on 6 matching bases. Looked up from germline, CDR1 is SGHTA and CDR2 is FQGTGA. The CDR3 totals 14 residues. V dropped 3 bases and J dropped 1 base, with 9 bases sitting between them. The DNA for the CDR3 is TGTGCCAGCAGCTTCGGGGGAGCCCAAGAGACCCAGTACTTC. Protein: CASSFGGAQETQYF.

The chain links TRBV6-2 or TRBV6-3 to TRBJ1-5; D may be TRBD1 (5 bases). CDR1 is MNHEY, CDR2 SVGEGT, per germline. The CDR3 has 14 residues. V lost 1 base to trimming and J lost 7 bases, with 11 bases between them. The CDR3 here is CASSYWGFSQPQHF. The DNA for the CDR3 is TGTGCCAGCAGTTACTGGGGCTTTAGCCAGCCCCAGCATTTT.

This chain joins TRBV6-5 and TRBJ1-5; D not certain. This CDR3 has 14 amino acids. The germline V gene has CDR1 MNHEY and CDR2 SVGAGI. V gave up 6 bases and J gave up 1 base, with 10 bases separating them. The CDR3 reads CASSAGWSNQPQHF. Written as DNA, the CDR3 is TGTGCCAGCAGCGCCGGATGGAGCAATCAGCCCCAGCATTTT.

The V gene is TRBV7-9, the J gene TRBJ1-1, with a possible D match to TRBD1 (6 bases). There are 15 residues in the CDR3. The germline V gene encodes CDR1 SEHNR and CDR2 FQNEAQ (reference sequence). The ends were cut back, 2 bases at V and 1 base at J, with 11 bases in the middle. The CDR3, as DNA: TGTGCCAGCAGCTTACGTGGACAGACGAACACTGAAGCTTTCTTT. Amino acid sequence: CASSLRGQTNTEAFF.

As concerns this clone: This specimen includes other DNA sequences encoding the same CDR3. This chain connects TRBV12-3 or TRBV12-4 to TRBJ2-2, with D possibly being TRBD1 or TRBD2 (6 bases each). V was pared by 3 bases and J by 6 bases, with 8 bases between. This CDR3 has 13 amino acids. The CDR3 here is CASSLGGPGELFF. CDR3 nucleotides: TGTGCCAGCAGTTTGGGGGGCCCCGGGGAGCTGTTTTTT.

The J gene is TRBJ2-1, the V gene TRBV24-1; TRBD1 agrees at 11 bases. Per the germline V gene, CDR1 is KGHDR and CDR2 is SFDVKD. Losses at the gene ends were 9 bases for V and 2 bases for J; bases not matched to a gene: 11. The CDR3 extends over 17 amino acids. The CDR3 bases are TGTGCCACCCAACGGAGGGGGGGACAGGGGGCCTACAATGAGCAGTTCTTC. Amino acids: CATQRRGGQGAYNEQFF.

The rearrangement links TRBV2 to TRBJ1-6, with 9 bases lining up with TRBD1. The CDR3 is 15 residues long. Germline CDR1 is SNHLY and CDR2 is FYNNEI. V lost 10 bases, J lost 7 bases, and 11 bases stayed unmatched. CDR3 sequence: CATTRQGVQNSPLHF. CDR3 nucleotide sequence: TGTGCCACGACACGACAGGGGGTTCAAAATTCACCCCTCCACTTT.

The chain employs TRBV23-1 and TRBJ2-3; 7 bases match TRBD1. TRBV23-1 is sorted into the ORF group, with uncertain function. This CDR3 has 12 amino acids. J was trimmed by 13 bases and V by 6 bases; bases with no gene match: 10. CDR3 DNA sequence: TGCGCCAGCAGAGACAGGGTCACCTGGGAGTATTTT. Translating gives CASRDRVTWEYF.